Presented here are 2 T cell receptor beta chains from one specimen sequenced in a study of STAT5B mutations in CD4+ large granular lymphocyte leukemia. Assay: immunoSEQ multiplex PCR; the TCRdb copy retains only in-frame clones and omits some. The sample gives approximately 23,000 clones, under 80% of which show up once; 0.35% to 0.45% is in the top ten. The sample was CD4+ T cells from blood buffy coats. The receptors were gathered from a human donor in good health.

The chain links TRBV7-9 to TRBJ1-5; the match to TRBD1 covers 8 bases. Germline CDR1 reads SEHNR; CDR2 reads FQNEAQ (reference sequence). The CDR3 has 14 amino acids. Trimming took 4 bases from V and 7 from J; bases not matched to a gene: 6. The CDR3 DNA sequence: TGTGCCAGCAGCTCCGGACAGGGCGGGCAGCCCCAGCATTTT. It translates to CASSSGQGGQPQHF. Combining the CDR3 with reference TRBV7-9 and TRBJ1-5 gives the whole variable domain DTGVSQNPRHKITKRGQNVTFRCDPISEHNRLYWYRQTLGQGPEFLTYFQNEAQLEKSRLLSDRFSAERPKGSFSTLEIQRTEQGDSAMYLCASSSGQGGQPQHFGDGTRLSIL.

This clone occurred once. The chain uses TRBV10-3 and TRBJ2-3, with 13 bases that match TRBD2. J gave up 0 bases and V 6 bases, and 3 bases lay outside the gene matches. CDR1 and CDR2 from the germline V gene are ENHRY and SYGVKD. The CDR3 extends over 16 amino acids. CDR3 sequence (DNA): TGTGCCATCAGCGGGACTAGCGGGACTAGCACAGATACGCAGTATTTT. Protein product: CAISGTSGTSTDTQYF.